The 24 T cell receptor beta chains presented below share a single source sample, sequenced in a study of blood T cells in healthy people across ages. A J-beta primer mix and a sample-barcoded 5' primer were used in a second PCR of about 7 to 11 cycles. TCRdb re-analysed the 5' RACE reads in MiXCR, keeping a single row per CDR3 protein. The sample yields 550,000 to 750,000 distinct CDR3 sequences, over 20% seen once. The sample was blood. All receptors derive from a man between 65 and 85 years old in good health.

In its sample, this clonotype was seen a few times. The J gene is TRBJ1-1, the V gene TRBV12-3 or TRBV12-4, with no clear D. This CDR3 spans 15 amino acids. V was trimmed by 3 bases and J by 1 base, leaving 12 bases between them. CDR3 coding DNA: TGTGCCAGCAGTTTTGCCCACCTCGGGAACACTGAAGCTTTCTTT. It translates to CASSFAHLGNTEAFF.

This chain uses TRBV7-9 with TRBJ1-1; 7 nucleotides align to TRBD1. The germline V gene has CDR1 SEHNR and CDR2 FQNEAQ (reference sequence). The CDR3 consists of 16 residues. V was pared by 1 base and J by 1 base, with 6 bases of the junction left unmatched. The CDR3 reads CASSLEGARWNTEAFF. CDR3 in DNA: TGTGCCAGCAGCTTAGAGGGGGCCCGGTGGAACACTGAAGCTTTCTTT.

This clonotype came up many times. Its ends do not fully match the called genes, so a read error is possible. The genes are TRBV18 and TRBJ2-5; D gene unclear. CDR3 length equals 16 residues. Germline CDR1 and CDR2: KGHSH and LQKENI. The CDR3 loop is CASSPMSSPLINELFF. Here the CDR3 DNA reads TGTGCCAGCTCACCAATGTCCAGCCCCCTTATAAATGAGCTGTTCTTC. Using reference TRBV18 and TRBJ2-5 for the parts outside the CDR3, the full variable domain is NAGVMQNPRHLVRRRGQEARLRCSPMKGHSHVYWYRQLPEEGLKFMVYLQKENIIDESGMPKERFSAEFPKEGPSILRIQQVVRGDSAAYFCASSPMSSPLINELFFGPGTRLLVL.

The chain has TRBV12-3 or TRBV12-4 and TRBJ1-1; D uncertain. The CDR3 extends over 14 amino acids. The V end was cut by 7 bases, the J end by 1 base, with 13 bases between. Here the CDR3 reads CASTLDSKNTEAFF. Here the CDR3 DNA reads TGTGCCAGCACCCTTGATAGTAAGAACACTGAAGCTTTCTTT.

The chain uses TRBV20-1 and TRBJ2-2; 12 bases are shared with TRBD2. CDR3 length: 16 amino acids. V trimming: 1 base; J trimming: 5 bases; junction bases outside the gene matches: 5. Per the germline V gene, CDR1 is DFQATT and CDR2 is SNEGSKA (reference sequence). The CDR3 sequence is CSARVLAGGLTGELFF. As DNA, the CDR3 is TGCAGTGCTAGAGTCCTAGCGGGAGGGTTGACCGGGGAGCTGTTTTTT.

This clonotype was seen more than once but under ten times. This chain uses TRBV29-1 with TRBJ2-1; 7 bases fit TRBD2. Per germline, CDR1 SQVTM and CDR2 ANQGSEA. V was pared by 1 base and J by 0 bases, with 6 bases of the junction left unmatched. The CDR3 consists of 16 residues. The CDR3 nucleotides are TGCAGCGTTGAAGGTCAAGCGGGAAGCTCCTACAATGAGCAGTTCTTC. This encodes CSVEGQAGSSYNEQFF.

The rearrangement joins TRBV4-2 to TRBJ2-5; possible D gene TRBD2, 5 bases. The end of the DNA fits TRBJ2-1 better, so the J call may be wrong. The germline V gene has CDR1 LGHNA and CDR2 YNFKEQ. The CDR3 spans 17 residues. The CDR3, as DNA: TGTGCCAGCAGCCAAGAAACTAGTGGGAGAAGGTACAATGAGCAGTTCTTC. Translation gives CASSQETSGRRYNEQFF.

The chain is built from TRBV18 and TRBJ2-1; 10 bases are shared with TRBD2. V shed 1 base, J shed 0 bases, and the junction held 9 bases outside the gene matches. In germline, CDR1 is KGHSH, CDR2 LQKENI. CDR3 size: 19 residues. The CDR3 nucleotides read TGTGCCAGCTCACCACTGGAAGCGGGAGGGCCAGGCTCCTACAATGAGCAGTTCTTC. Translation: CASSPLEAGGPGSYNEQFF.

This clonotype was seen a handful of times. This chain links TRBV19 with TRBJ2-4; D might be TRBD1 (6 bases). Germline V CDR1 and CDR2: LNHDA, SQIVND (reference sequence). The V end was cut by 7 bases, the J end by 8 bases, with 12 bases between. This CDR3 is 12 amino acids long. Here the CDR3 reads CASNGQTDIQYF. CDR3 nucleotide sequence: TGTGCCAGTAACGGACAGACGGACATTCAGTACTTC.

Only a few counts were recorded for this clonotype. V usage is TRBV6-2 or TRBV6-3 and J usage is TRBJ1-2; D remains unclear. Germline loops: CDR1 MNHEY, CDR2 SVGEGT. V lost 0 bases and J 2 bases, leaving 4 bases between the germline ends. The length of the CDR3 is 13 residues. In DNA form, the CDR3 reads TGTGCCAGCAGTTACTCGAACAACTATGGCTACACCTTC. Its translation: CASSYSNNYGYTF.

This clonotype has just a few counts. The rearrangement links TRBV5-6 to TRBJ2-1; 11 nucleotides agree with TRBD2. CDR3 length: 16 residues. The germline V gene has CDR1 SGHDT and CDR2 YYEEEE. V shed 2 bases and J 3 bases; nucleotides not matched to a gene: 4. CDR3 nucleotides: TGTGCCAGCAGCTTCTCCGGGACTAGCGGCTACAATGAGCAGTTCTTC. Translated: CASSFSGTSGYNEQFF.

This clonotype was seen just once. CDR3 sequence (DNA): TGTGCCAGCAGTCCTCGACAGGGATGGAGTTCACCCCTCCACTTT. Translated, it gives CASSPRQGWSSPLHF. This sequence joins TRBV27 and TRBJ1-6; 7 bases are a match to TRBD1. Germline V gives CDR1 MNHEY, CDR2 SMNVEV (reference sequence). This CDR3 has 15 amino acids. V lost 5 bases, J lost 9 bases, and 10 bases stayed unmatched.

The chain joins TRBV10-3 to TRBJ1-6; the D gene is possibly TRBD1 (6 bases). This CDR3 has 15 amino acids. V gave up 0 bases and J gave up 9 bases, with 12 bases separating them. CDR1 is ENHRY and CDR2 is SYGVKD in the germline V gene. CDR3 in DNA: TGTGCCATCAGTGAGTCGACAGGCATTGGTTCACCCCTCCACTTT. As protein: CAISESTGIGSPLHF.

This rearrangement joins TRBV7-8 to TRBJ2-1, with 9 bases matching TRBD2. The ends lost 6 bases at V and 7 bases at J; junction bases unmatched: 10. The CDR3 totals 15 residues. CDR1 and CDR2 (germline): SGHVS, FQNEAQ. In DNA, the CDR3 is TGTGCCAGCAGTCCTACCGGGACTAGCACGAATGAGCAGTTCTTC. Encoded protein: CASSPTGTSTNEQFF. Filled out from reference TRBV7-8 and TRBJ2-1, the complete variable domain reads GAGVSQSPRYKVAKRGQDVALRCDPISGHVSLFWYQQALGQGPEFLTYFQNEAQLDKSGLPSDRFFAERPEGSVSTLKIQRTQQEDSAVYLCASSPTGTSTNEQFFGPGTRLTVL.

J is TRBJ2-3 and V is TRBV2; D not certain. With 2 bases removed from V and 7 bases from J, the gap between germline ends came to 10 bases. The CDR3 covers 13 residues. CDR1 SNHLY and CDR2 FYNNEI come from the germline V gene. As DNA, the CDR3 is TGTGCCAGCAGTGAACTATTCACGAATACGCAGTATTTT. Protein product: CASSELFTNTQYF.

The chain recombines TRBV5-6 with TRBJ2-2; D is uncertain. V lost 4 bases and J 6 bases, leaving 10 bases between the germline ends. Germline assignment: CDR1 SGHDT and CDR2 YYEEEE. This CDR3 spans 13 amino acids. The CDR3: CASSPASPGELFF. CDR3 coding DNA: TGTGCCAGCAGCCCCGCTTCCCCCGGGGAGCTGTTTTTT. The whole variable domain, filled in from reference TRBV5-6 and TRBJ2-2, reads DAGVTQSPTHLIKTRGQQVTLRCSPKSGHDTVSWYQQALGQGPQFIFQYYEEEERQRGNFPDRFSGHQFPNYSSELNVNALLLGDSALYLCASSPASPGELFFGEGSRLTVL.

The V gene is TRBV3-1, the J gene TRBJ2-3; D not certain. CDR3 length equals 15 residues. Germline lookup yields CDR1 LGHDT and CDR2 YNNKEL (reference sequence). V dropped 1 base and J dropped 2 bases, with 10 bases sitting between them. Here the CDR3 reads CASSQGRRITDTQYF. The CDR3 bases are TGTGCCAGCAGCCAAGGTCGCCGCATCACAGATACGCAGTATTTT.

J is TRBJ2-2 and V is TRBV28; no clear D. Germline CDR1 is MDHEN and CDR2 is SYDVKM. The V and J ends lost 6 bases and 4 bases respectively, with 6 bases between them. The CDR3 is 12 residues long. The CDR3 DNA follows: TGTGCCAGCAGCAAGATCACCGGGGAGCTGTTTTTT. Amino acids: CASSKITGELFF.

V and J are TRBV28 and TRBJ2-3; TRBD1 agrees at 10 bases. Looked up from germline, CDR1 is MDHEN and CDR2 is SYDVKM. V lost 8 bases, J lost 2 bases, and 7 bases stayed unmatched. The CDR3 length is 15 residues. CDR3 amino acids: CASERQGAPTDTQYF. CDR3 nucleotides: TGTGCCAGCGAACGACAGGGGGCCCCCACAGATACGCAGTATTTT. The variable domain in full, completed from reference TRBV28 and TRBJ2-3, reads DVKVTQSSRYLVKRTGEKVFLECVQDMDHENMFWYRQDPGLGLRLIYFSYDVKMKEKGDIPEGYSVSREKKERFSLILESASTNQTSMYLCASERQGAPTDTQYFGPGTRLTVL.

This clonotype was seen a few times. The CDR3 spells CASSLESGYEQFF. The DNA for the CDR3 is TGCGCCAGCAGCTTGGAATCAGGGTATGAGCAGTTCTTC. The chain employs TRBV5-1 and TRBJ2-5; a weak D match, TRBD1 (5 bases). The DNA matches TRBJ2-1 better at its end, which makes the J call doubtful. CDR1 and CDR2 (germline): SGHRS, YFSETQ. The CDR3 consists of 13 residues.

The chain is built from TRBV30 and TRBJ1-1; D is undetermined. The CDR3 runs to 13 residues. Germline values: CDR1 GTSNPN, CDR2 SVGIG (reference sequence). Trimming removed 0 bases from V and 1 base from J, with 6 bases in between. The CDR3 sequence is CAWSVGENTEAFF. The DNA of the CDR3 is TGTGCCTGGAGTGTTGGGGAGAACACTGAAGCTTTCTTT. Based on the CDR3 plus reference TRBV30 and TRBJ1-1, the full variable domain is SQTIHQWPATLVQPVGSPLSLECTVEGTSNPNLYWYRQAAGRGLQLLFYSVGIGQISSEVPQNLSASRPQDRQFILSSKKLLLSDSGFYLCAWSVGENTEAFFGQGTRLTVV.

This clonotype was counted many times. The chain couples TRBV12-3 or TRBV12-4 to TRBJ1-4; 9 bases fit TRBD1. The V gene end was trimmed by 8 bases and the J gene end by 8 bases; junction bases not matched to a gene: 6. The CDR3 extends over 13 amino acids. Here the CDR3 DNA reads TGTGCCAGCGGGTGGACAGGGGACGAAAAACTGTTTTTT. Its protein product is CASGWTGDEKLFF.

This clonotype was seen many times. This chain joins TRBV12-3 or TRBV12-4 and TRBJ1-3, with no clear D. This CDR3 is 15 amino acids long. Deletions cut 5 bases from V and 0 bases from J, with 11 bases between. CDR3 amino acids: CASSPRRNSGNTIYF. The CDR3 nucleotides read TGTGCCAGCAGTCCCCGCAGGAACTCTGGAAACACCATATATTTT.

This chain uses TRBV20-1 with TRBJ2-7; the match to TRBD1 covers 11 bases. The last part of the DNA fits TRBJ2-1 better; the J call may be wrong. The germline gives CDR1 DFQATT, CDR2 SNEGSKA (reference sequence). The CDR3 contains 13 residues. CDR3 DNA sequence: TGCAGTGCTAGTGGACAGGGGGCGATTGAGCAGTTCTTC. Translated: CSASGQGAIEQFF.